This T cell receptor (beta chain) was identified during a study of T-cell memory formation after mild COVID-19 (dated by TCRdb to the early 2020s). The study in broad terms: Most TCR sequence clusters were specific to one of the two donors. In two donors, T-cell clones that expanded and contracted after mild COVID-19 were followed by sequencing TCRalpha and TCRbeta repertoires longitudinally. Two young, previously healthy adult volunteers, one female and one male, were included in the cohort.

This clonotype was counted a few times. This receptor's antigen is unknown. Base qualities are not provided; no much larger clone lies one nucleotide away. Instrument used: Illumina NovaSeq 6000. cDNA libraries for TCRalpha and TCRbeta were prepared by 5'RACE using constant-segment primers, with sample barcodes and unique molecular identifiers added. RNA was extracted from every sample with Trizol reagent. Libraries were amplified in two PCR steps, with a second sample barcode and Illumina TruSeq adapters added in the second step. Sequencing of libraries was performed on an Illumina NovaSeq with 2 x 150 bp paired-end reads. The authors' analysis ran thus. With migec v1.2.7, reads were demultiplexed and then collapsed into UMI-guided consensus sequences. Using mixcr v2.1.11, UMI consensuses were aligned to TRA and TRB V and J templates and then assembled into clonotypes. A clonotype was counted as expanded or contracted only when both edgeR and NoisET called the clonotype significant, with the noise models trained on biological replicates. edgeR calls used a false discovery rate-adjusted p below 0.01 and a log2 fold-change threshold of 1. As an exploratory analysis of dynamics, max-normalized trajectories of the 1000 most abundant clonotypes were examined with PCA combined with hierarchical clustering. Each responding clone was given a CD4 or CD8 phenotype based on the CD4+ and CD8+ repertoires, which had been sequenced separately. TCRdb took the public reads, trimmed them with fastp at Q25, ran MiXCR for clone calling and kept in-frame beta chains. Rows are unified per CDR3 protein, each entry keeping the most common DNA and genes. Clone size and V and J calls follow TCRdb, not the original study. This sample comprises about 560,000 distinct CDR3 sequences, roughly 18% of them detected only once. The ten largest clones add up to 12% of the sample.

Including cysteine and phenylalanine, the CDR3 has 16 amino acids. The CDR3 DNA has 48 bases and is translated from base 1. Clipping removes 3 bases from V and 0 bases from J, with 3 as the unmatched junction base count. General findings and caveats noted by the study authors: Only a couple of mild cases were covered in the study, and larger cohorts including severe cases with pre-infection samples were considered necessary. Balanced CD4/CD8 phenotypes were observed for clones contracting from day 15 to 85, whereas a bias towards CD4+ was observed for a second wave of clones expanding from day 15 to 37. Contracting CD4+ clones appeared mostly in the CM and EM memory subsets, whereas CD8+ clones were enriched in EMRA. The second-wave clones that peaked on day 37 were not confirmed to be SARS-CoV-2 specific. Some responding clones were found in pre-infection memory, which suggests that pre-existing cross-reactive memory T cells took part in the SARS-CoV-2 response.

Ficoll-Paque density gradient centrifugation was used to isolate PBMCs. The sequence joins TRBV12-3 or TRBV12-4 to TRBJ2-4; 9 bases in between match TRBD1. This sequence originates from an adult woman who had mild COVID-19 (a few samples of this study predate the infection). The sample titles of this study are shuffled in the database, so cell type and time point are left out; the donor was told from shared clones. The specimen was PBMCs or a T cell subset sorted from them (not recorded which). The DNA sequence is TGTGCCAGCAGTTTGACAGGGGGAGTAGCCAAAAACATTCAGTACTTC. Its translation is CASSLTGGVAKNIQYF.